This TCR beta chain was observed in a study of T cells in Graves' hyperthyroidism and ophthalmopathy. Overall study: Specimen type is peripheral blood, collected at initial diagnosis prior to any treatment. Study findings and constraints: In validation, the model predicted ophthalmopathy. These predictions came a median roughly seven months before onset.

Germline V lookup: CDR1 LGHNA, CDR2 YSLEER. The CDR3 is 14 amino acids. RNA transcripts provided the source from which TCR beta CDR3 regions were amplified. The TCR CDR3 was amplified in a first-round RT-PCR using the HTBI primer set. TCRdb re-called the multiplex PCR reads with MiXCR, one entry per CDR3 protein. Counted here are a few hundred thousand distinct CDR3 sequences, roughly 13% occurring once; the ten biggest clones make up approximately 5.3%. On this clonotype itself: Its antigen is not known. Relative to the germline gene, one junction end is altered; a read error may explain this.

Sequenced sample: blood. This chain uses TRBV4-3 with TRBJ2-3; 8 bases are a match to TRBD1. The TCR originated in a young woman with Graves' hyperthyroidism. The CDR3 DNA sequence: TGCGCCAACAGCCAAGAGACAGGGGAAGATACGCAGTATTTT. Protein product: CANSQETGEDTQYF.